This T cell receptor beta chain comes out of a study of shared clonotypes between healthy human individuals. Libraries were prepared by immunoSEQ multiplex PCR; TCRdb keeps only in-frame clonotypes and omits some of them. The data hold more than 1.2 million clones, with approximately 98.5% observed a single time. The CDR3 consists of 15 residues. Germline V gene sequence: CDR1 LNHDA, CDR2 SQIVND (reference sequence). Germline trimming cut 7 bases from V and 5 bases from J; bases unmatched to any gene: 10. Input material: naive CD4+ T cells sorted from blood. The subset is: CD45RA+ positively selected. The chain couples TRBV19 to TRBJ2-1; 8 bases are shared with TRBD2. The origin of this receptor is a man younger than 45 in good health. In DNA form, the CDR3 reads TGTGCCAGTATGAATAGCGGGATAAGGAACAATGAGCAGTTCTTC. Residues: CASMNSGIRNNEQFF.